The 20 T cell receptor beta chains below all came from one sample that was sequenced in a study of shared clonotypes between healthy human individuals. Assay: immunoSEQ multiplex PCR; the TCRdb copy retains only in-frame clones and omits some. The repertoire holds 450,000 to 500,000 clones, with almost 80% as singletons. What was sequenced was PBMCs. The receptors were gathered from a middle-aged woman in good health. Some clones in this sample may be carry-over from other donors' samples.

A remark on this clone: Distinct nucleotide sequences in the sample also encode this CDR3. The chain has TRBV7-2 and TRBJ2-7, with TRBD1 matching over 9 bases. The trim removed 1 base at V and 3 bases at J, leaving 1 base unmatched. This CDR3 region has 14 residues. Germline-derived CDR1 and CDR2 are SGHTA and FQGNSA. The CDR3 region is CASSLGGQGYEQYF. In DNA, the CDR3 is TGTGCCAGCAGCTTAGGGGGACAGGGCTACGAGCAGTACTTC.

CDR3 loop: CASSPYRESRNTEAFF. In nucleotides, the CDR3 is TGCGCCAGCAGTCCTTACCGGGAATCGAGGAACACTGAAGCTTTCTTT. The chain combines TRBV5-1 with TRBJ1-1; D is undetermined. This CDR3 has 16 residues. The V end lost 5 bases, the J end lost 1 base, and 18 bases lay between the germline ends. Looked up from germline, CDR1 is SGHRS and CDR2 is YFSETQ.

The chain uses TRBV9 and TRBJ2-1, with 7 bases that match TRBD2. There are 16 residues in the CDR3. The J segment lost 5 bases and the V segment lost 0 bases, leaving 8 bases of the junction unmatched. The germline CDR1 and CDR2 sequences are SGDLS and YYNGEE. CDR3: CASSVGSSGQHNEQFF. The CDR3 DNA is TGTGCCAGCAGCGTAGGGTCTAGCGGACAACACAATGAGCAGTTCTTC.

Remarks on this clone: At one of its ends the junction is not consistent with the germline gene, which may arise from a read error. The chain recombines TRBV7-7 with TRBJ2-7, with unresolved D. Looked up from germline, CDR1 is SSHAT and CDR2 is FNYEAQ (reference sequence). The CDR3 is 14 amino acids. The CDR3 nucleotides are TGTGCTAGCAGCTCGAATCTGAAATCCTACGAGCAGTACTTC. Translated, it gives CASSSNLKSYEQYF. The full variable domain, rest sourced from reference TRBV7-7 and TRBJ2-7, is GAGVSQSPRYKVTKRGQDVTLRCDPISSHATLYWYQQALGQGPEFLTYFNYEAQPDKSGLPSDRFSAERPEGSISTLTIQRTEQRDSAMYRCASSSNLKSYEQYFGPGTRLTVT.

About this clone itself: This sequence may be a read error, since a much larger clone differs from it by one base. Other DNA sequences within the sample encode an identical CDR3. CDR3 region: CASSLETSSYEQYF. The CDR3, as DNA: TGCGCCAGCAGCCTGGAGACGTCCTCCTACGAGCAGTACTTC. The chain is built from TRBV5-1 and TRBJ2-7; D is ambiguous. V was trimmed by 4 bases and J by 0 bases, leaving 11 bases between them. CDR3 length: 14 amino acids. CDR1 and CDR2 (germline): SGHRS, YFSETQ.

CDR3 nucleotides: TGTGCCTGGAGTGCTTTCCGGGGCGGTGAGCAGTTCTTC. It yields the protein CAWSAFRGGEQFF. The gene calls are TRBV30 and TRBJ2-1; D possibly matches TRBD1 or TRBD2 (5 bases each). This CDR3 has 13 residues. Per germline, CDR1 GTSNPN and CDR2 SVGIG (reference sequence). V was pared by 1 base and J by 9 bases, with 13 bases between. Filled out from reference TRBV30 and TRBJ2-1, the complete variable domain reads SQTIHQWPATLVQPVGSPLSLECTVEGTSNPNLYWYRQAAGRGLQLLFYSVGIGQISSEVPQNLSASRPQDRQFILSSKKLLLSDSGFYLCAWSAFRGGEQFFGPGTRLTVL.

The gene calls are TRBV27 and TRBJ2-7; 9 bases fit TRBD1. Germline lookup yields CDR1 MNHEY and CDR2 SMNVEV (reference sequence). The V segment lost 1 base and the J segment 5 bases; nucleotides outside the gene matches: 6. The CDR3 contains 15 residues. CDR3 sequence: CASSLWGQGKNEQYF. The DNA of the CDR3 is TGTGCCAGCAGTTTATGGGGACAGGGCAAGAACGAGCAGTACTTC.

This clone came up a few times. The CDR3 DNA reads as TGTGCCAGCAGGGACAGGGATGGAAGTGGCTACACCTTC. Its protein is CASRDRDGSGYTF. The V call is TRBV6-5, the J call TRBJ1-2; 8 bases fit TRBD1. In germline, CDR1 is MNHEY, CDR2 SVGAGI. J was trimmed by 7 bases and V by 6 bases; bases with no gene match: 7. The CDR3 length is 13 residues.

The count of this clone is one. The CDR3, as DNA: TGCAGCGTCGGGACTAGCGGGAGTACTGGCGGGGAGCTGTTTTTT. Translated: CSVGTSGSTGGELFF. The V gene is TRBV29-1, the J gene TRBJ2-2; 14 positions match TRBD2. Per the germline V gene, CDR1 is SQVTM and CDR2 is ANQGSEA. This CDR3 has 15 residues. The V segment lost 6 bases and the J segment 7 bases; nucleotides outside the gene matches: 7.

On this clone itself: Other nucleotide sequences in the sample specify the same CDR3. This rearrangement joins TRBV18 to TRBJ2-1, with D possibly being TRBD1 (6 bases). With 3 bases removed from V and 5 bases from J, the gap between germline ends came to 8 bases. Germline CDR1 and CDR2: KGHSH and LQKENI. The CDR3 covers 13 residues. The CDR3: CASSPGQNNEQFF. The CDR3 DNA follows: TGTGCCAGCTCACCCGGACAGAACAATGAGCAGTTCTTC.

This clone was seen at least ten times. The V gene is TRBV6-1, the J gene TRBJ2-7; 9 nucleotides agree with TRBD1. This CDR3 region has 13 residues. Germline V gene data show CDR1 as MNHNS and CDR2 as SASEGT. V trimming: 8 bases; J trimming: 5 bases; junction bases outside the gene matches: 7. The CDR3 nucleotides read TGTGCCAGCTCCTGGACAGGGGTCGACGAGCAGTACTTC. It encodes CASSWTGVDEQYF.

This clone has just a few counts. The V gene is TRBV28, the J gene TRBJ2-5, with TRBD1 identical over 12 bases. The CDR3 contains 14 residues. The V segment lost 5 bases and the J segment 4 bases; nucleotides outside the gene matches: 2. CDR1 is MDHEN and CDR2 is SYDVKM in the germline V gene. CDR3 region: CASSGTGGVETQYF. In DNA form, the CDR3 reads TGTGCCAGCAGTGGGACAGGGGGCGTAGAGACCCAGTACTTC.

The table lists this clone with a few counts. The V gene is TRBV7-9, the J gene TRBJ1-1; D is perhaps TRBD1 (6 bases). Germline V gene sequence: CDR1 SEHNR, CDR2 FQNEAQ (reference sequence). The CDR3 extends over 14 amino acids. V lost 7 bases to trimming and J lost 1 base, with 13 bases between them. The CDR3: CASKRDTKNTEAFF. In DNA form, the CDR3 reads TGTGCCAGCAAGAGGGACACAAAGAACACTGAAGCTTTCTTT.

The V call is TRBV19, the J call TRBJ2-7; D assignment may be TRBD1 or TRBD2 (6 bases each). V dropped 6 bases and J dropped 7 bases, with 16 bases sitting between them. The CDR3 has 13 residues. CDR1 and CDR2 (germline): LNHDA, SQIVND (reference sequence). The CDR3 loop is CASRGGQFSEQYF. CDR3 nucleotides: TGTGCCAGTAGGGGAGGACAGTTCAGTGAGCAGTACTTC.

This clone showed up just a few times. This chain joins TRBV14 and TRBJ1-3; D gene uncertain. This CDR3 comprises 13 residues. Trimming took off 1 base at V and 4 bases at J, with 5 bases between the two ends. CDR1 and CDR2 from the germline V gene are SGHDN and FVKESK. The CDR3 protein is CASSQGAGNTIYF. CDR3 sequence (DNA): TGTGCCAGCAGCCAAGGGGCGGGAAACACCATATATTTT.

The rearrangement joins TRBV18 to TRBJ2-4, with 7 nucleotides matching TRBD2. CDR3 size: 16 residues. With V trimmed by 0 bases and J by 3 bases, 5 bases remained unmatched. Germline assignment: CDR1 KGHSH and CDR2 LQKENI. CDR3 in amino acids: CASSPPSAGFKNIQYF. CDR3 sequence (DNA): TGTGCCAGCTCACCACCGTCAGCGGGATTCAAAAACATTCAGTACTTC.

The CDR3 nucleotides are TGTGCCAGCAGCTTCAGCGGGGTGGATACGCAGTATTTT. It yields the protein CASSFSGVDTQYF. The V gene is TRBV9, the J gene TRBJ2-3, with 7 bases identical to TRBD2. V was pared by 4 bases and J by 6 bases, with 5 bases of the junction left unmatched. The CDR3 has 13 amino acids. Per germline, CDR1 SGDLS and CDR2 YYNGEE.

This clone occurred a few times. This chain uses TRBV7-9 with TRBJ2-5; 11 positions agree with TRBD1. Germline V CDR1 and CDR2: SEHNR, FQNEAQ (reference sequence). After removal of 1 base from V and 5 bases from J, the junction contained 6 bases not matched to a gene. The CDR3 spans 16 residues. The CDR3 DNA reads TGTGCCAGCAGCTTAGGGACAGGGGGCGCGGTGGAGACCCAGTACTTC. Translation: CASSLGTGGAVETQYF.

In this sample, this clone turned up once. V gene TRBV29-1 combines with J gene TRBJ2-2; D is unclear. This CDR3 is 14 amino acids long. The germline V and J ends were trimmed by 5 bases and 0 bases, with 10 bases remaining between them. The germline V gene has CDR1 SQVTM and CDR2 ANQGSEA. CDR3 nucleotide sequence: TGCAGCGTTTCGGGCCCCGCGAACACCGGGGAGCTGTTTTTT. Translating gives CSVSGPANTGELFF.

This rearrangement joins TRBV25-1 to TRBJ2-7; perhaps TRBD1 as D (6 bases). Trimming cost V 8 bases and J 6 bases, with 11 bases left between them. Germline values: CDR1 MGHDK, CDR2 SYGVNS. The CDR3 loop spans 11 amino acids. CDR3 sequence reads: CASGVGGEQYF. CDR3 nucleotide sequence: TGTGCCAGCGGTGTAGGGGGCGAGCAGTACTTC.